The clone carrying this TCR beta chain was seen repeatedly, ten times or more. These data originate in a study of neurological immune-mediated disorders. The cDNA came from 5'RACE, which used 10-nucleotide random UMIs. TCRdb itself ran the 5' RACE reads through MiXCR, one entry per CDR3 protein. The sample includes 75,000 to 80,000 distinct CDR3 sequences, about 5% of them seen just once. Germline loops: CDR1 DFQATT, CDR2 SNEGSKA (reference sequence). This CDR3 comprises 12 residues. This TCR was recovered from a woman aged 30 to 39 with multiple sclerosis. Sequencing was carried out using PBMCs. V is TRBV20-1 and J is TRBJ2-5; 8 bases agree with TRBD2. CDR3 in amino acids: CTAGGSQETQYF. The CDR3 DNA follows: TGCACCGCGGGGGGCTCCCAAGAGACCCAGTACTTC.